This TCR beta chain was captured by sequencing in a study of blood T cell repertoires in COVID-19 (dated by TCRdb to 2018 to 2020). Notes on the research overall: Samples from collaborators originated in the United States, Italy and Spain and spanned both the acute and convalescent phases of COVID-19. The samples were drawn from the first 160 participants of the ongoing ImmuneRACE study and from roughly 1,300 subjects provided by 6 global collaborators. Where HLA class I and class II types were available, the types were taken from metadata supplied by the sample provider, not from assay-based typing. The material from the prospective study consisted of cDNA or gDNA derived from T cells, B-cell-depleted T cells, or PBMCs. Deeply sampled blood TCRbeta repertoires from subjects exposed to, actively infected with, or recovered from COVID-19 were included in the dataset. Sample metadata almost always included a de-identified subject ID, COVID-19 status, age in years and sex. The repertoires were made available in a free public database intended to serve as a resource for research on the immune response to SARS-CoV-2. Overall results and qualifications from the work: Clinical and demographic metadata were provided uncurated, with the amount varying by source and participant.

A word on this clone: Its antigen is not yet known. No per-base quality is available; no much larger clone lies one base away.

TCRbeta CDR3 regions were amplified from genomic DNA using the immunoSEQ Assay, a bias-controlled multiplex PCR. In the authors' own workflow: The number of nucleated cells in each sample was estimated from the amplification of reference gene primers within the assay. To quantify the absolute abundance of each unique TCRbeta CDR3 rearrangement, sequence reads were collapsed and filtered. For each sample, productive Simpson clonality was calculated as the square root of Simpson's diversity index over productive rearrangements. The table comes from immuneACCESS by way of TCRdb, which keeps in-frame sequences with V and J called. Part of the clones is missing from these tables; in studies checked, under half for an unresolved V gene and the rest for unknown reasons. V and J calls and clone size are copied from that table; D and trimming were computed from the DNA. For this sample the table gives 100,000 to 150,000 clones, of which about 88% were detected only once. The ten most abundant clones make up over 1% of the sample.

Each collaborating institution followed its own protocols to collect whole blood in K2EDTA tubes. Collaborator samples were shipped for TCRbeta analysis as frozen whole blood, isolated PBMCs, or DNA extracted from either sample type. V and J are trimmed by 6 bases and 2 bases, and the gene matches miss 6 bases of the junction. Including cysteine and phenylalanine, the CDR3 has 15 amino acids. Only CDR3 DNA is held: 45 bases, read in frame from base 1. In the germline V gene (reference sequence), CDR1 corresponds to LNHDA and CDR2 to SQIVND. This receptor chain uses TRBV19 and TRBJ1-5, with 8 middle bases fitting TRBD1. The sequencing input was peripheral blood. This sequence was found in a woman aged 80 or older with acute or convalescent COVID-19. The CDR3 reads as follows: CASRGGQGGNQPQHF. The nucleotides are TGTGCCAGTAGGGGAGGACAGGGTGGCAATCAGCCCCAGCATTTT.